These 20 T cell receptor beta chains came from one sample sequenced in a study of identical twins. TCRdb processed the 5' RACE reads anew with MiXCR; each CDR3 protein has one entry. The table records about 890,000 distinct CDR3 sequences, 9% to 15% of them present only once. These same data were also listed under a study on yellow fever vaccine responses in identical twins.

The sequencing input was PBMCs. The receptors were gathered from a young woman in good health.

This clonotype was counted ten times or more. The chain joins TRBV11-1 to TRBJ1-1; D perhaps matches TRBD1 (6 bases). V lost 0 bases and J lost 0, with 17 bases in between. CDR1 SGHAT and CDR2 FQDESV come from the germline V gene (reference sequence). This CDR3 has 18 amino acids. For the CDR3, the DNA is TGTGCCAGCAGCTTAGCCCGCCCCGGGGGGCGATTGAACACTGAAGCTTTCTTT. It encodes CASSLARPGGRLNTEAFF. Looking up the rest from reference TRBV11-1 and TRBJ1-1 gives the full variable domain: EAEVAQSPRYKITEKSQAVAFWCDPISGHATLYWYRQILGQGPELLVQFQDESVVDDSQLPKDRFSAERLKGVDSTLKIQPAELGDSAMYLCASSLARPGGRLNTEAFFGQGTRLTVV.

The V gene is TRBV24-1, the J gene TRBJ2-6; D call uncertain. Germline V lookup: CDR1 KGHDR, CDR2 SFDVKD. The CDR3 is 16 amino acids. V was shortened by 4 bases and J by 1 base, with 10 bases between the two germline ends. CDR3 in amino acids: CATSDPTGSGANVLTF. The CDR3 DNA reads as TGTGCCACCAGTGACCCGACTGGTTCTGGGGCCAACGTCCTGACTTTC.

This clonotype has more than one count but fewer than ten. The V and J genes are TRBV10-1 and TRBJ2-3, with 10 nucleotides matching TRBD2. The CDR3 is 16 residues long. Per the germline V gene, CDR1 is WNHNN and CDR2 is SYGVQD (reference sequence). V lost 9 bases to trimming and J lost 1 base; unmatched junction nucleotides: 10. CDR3 DNA sequence: TGCGCCAGTTCGGTACTAGCGGGGATGGGCACAGATACGCAGTATTTT. Its translation: CASSVLAGMGTDTQYF.

This clonotype has a handful of counts. This chain links TRBV27 with TRBJ2-2, with 9 bases aligning to TRBD2. This CDR3 is built from 16 residues. The germline V gene encodes CDR1 MNHEY and CDR2 SMNVEV (reference sequence). The ends lost 2 bases at V and 5 bases at J; junction bases unmatched: 6. DNA of the CDR3: TGTGCCAGCAGTTTACGCGGCGGGGGGGGAACCGGGGAGCTGTTTTTT. This codes for CASSLRGGGGTGELFF.

This clonotype was counted a few times. This chain connects TRBV7-9 to TRBJ2-3, with 8 bases identical to TRBD1. This CDR3 spans 16 amino acids. Germline CDR1 is SEHNR and CDR2 is FQNEAQ (reference sequence). V was pared by 5 bases and J by 2 bases, with 9 bases of the junction left unmatched. CDR3 bases: TGTGCCAGCAGCCCACCGGGACAGGATATCACAGATACGCAGTATTTT. Its translation: CASSPPGQDITDTQYF.

This clonotype was observed a few times. This could be a read error, since a much larger clone is one nucleotide away. This CDR3 fails to terminate in the conserved phenylalanine or tryptophan, so it likely reflects a read error. J is TRBJ2-4 and V is TRBV7-6; 11 bases align to TRBD1. This CDR3 is built from 16 residues. Per germline, CDR1 SGHVS and CDR2 FNYEAQ. Trimming cost V 4 bases and J 4 bases; bases outside gene matches: 6. In DNA, the CDR3 is TGTGCCAGCAGCTCTGGACAGGGGGCCACAAAAAACATTCAGTACCTC. Its translation: CASSSGQGATKNIQYL.

This clonotype was recorded a few times. J is TRBJ2-2 and V is TRBV12-3 or TRBV12-4; TRBD2 might be the D (5 bases). This CDR3 has 13 amino acids. V was pared by 7 bases and J by 5 bases, with 11 bases between. Here the CDR3 reads CASKGVGTGELFF. In nucleotides, the CDR3 is TGTGCCAGCAAGGGAGTTGGTACCGGGGAGCTGTTTTTT.

The rearrangement joins TRBV25-1 to TRBJ1-1, with D perhaps matching TRBD1 (5 bases). Germline values: CDR1 MGHDK, CDR2 SYGVNS. Trimming stripped 7 bases from V and 1 base from J, with 10 bases between. The CDR3 contains 13 residues. Written as DNA, the CDR3 is TGTGCCAGCAAGGGGCTGGAGAACACTGAAGCTTTCTTT. Translated: CASKGLENTEAFF.

In its sample, this clonotype was seen many times. The chain couples TRBV4-1 to TRBJ2-1; D is unclear. V was shortened by 5 bases and J by 0 bases, with 17 bases between the two germline ends. The CDR3 sequence is 17 residues long. Germline CDR1 reads MGHRA; CDR2 reads YSYEKL. The CDR3 reads CASSFVTGGSSYNEQFF. The DNA of the CDR3 is TGCGCCAGCAGCTTTGTAACTGGCGGCAGCTCCTACAATGAGCAGTTCTTC.

This clonotype has only one observation. This chain connects TRBV12-3 or TRBV12-4 to TRBJ2-1, with a possible D match to TRBD2 (7 bases). V shed 1 base and J shed 4 bases, with 11 bases lying between them. The CDR3 runs 15 residues. CDR3 bases: TGTGCCAGCAGTTTAGGGGAGGGGACATACAATGAGCAGTTCTTC. This gives the protein CASSLGEGTYNEQFF.

The J gene is TRBJ2-4, the V gene TRBV10-3, with TRBD2 identical over 7 bases. V shed 0 bases, J shed 1 base, and the junction held 6 bases outside the gene matches. This CDR3 region has 17 residues. CDR1 is ENHRY and CDR2 is SYGVKD in the germline V gene. The DNA of the CDR3 is TGTGCCATCAGTGAGTCTGTAGCGGGTGTTGCCAAAAACATTCAGTACTTC. It encodes CAISESVAGVAKNIQYF.

The chain joins TRBV24-1 to TRBJ2-3; TRBD1 matches 8 bases. Per the germline V gene, CDR1 is KGHDR and CDR2 is SFDVKD. This CDR3 is 17 amino acids long. V shed 3 bases and J 2 bases; nucleotides not matched to a gene: 9. CDR3 nucleotide sequence: TGTGCCACCAGTGATCAGCAGGGGGCTAAGGTCACAGATACGCAGTATTTT. Its protein product is CATSDQQGAKVTDTQYF.

This clonotype was picked up one time. This chain connects TRBV12-3 or TRBV12-4 to TRBJ2-7; unclear D gene. This CDR3 is built from 12 residues. Deletions cut 3 bases from V and 2 bases from J, with 5 bases between. CDR3 in amino acids: CASSLFPYEQYF. The CDR3 DNA follows: TGTGCCAGCAGTTTGTTTCCCTACGAGCAGTACTTC.

The CDR3 sequence is CASRRESGANVLTF. CDR3 DNA: TGTGCCAGCAGGAGGGAATCTGGGGCCAACGTCCTGACTTTC. The chain is built from TRBV2 and TRBJ2-6; the D gene is possibly TRBD2 (5 bases). Per germline, CDR1 SNHLY and CDR2 FYNNEI. The CDR3 totals 14 residues. Trimming removed 6 bases from V and 1 base from J, with 7 bases in between.

This clonotype was observed many times. The chain combines TRBV12-3 or TRBV12-4 with TRBJ2-1; D gene ambiguous. V was trimmed by 1 base and J by 6 bases, leaving 7 bases between them. The CDR3 contains 13 residues. Written as DNA, the CDR3 is TGTGCCAGCAGTTTAGGCGCCTCCAATGAGCAGTTCTTC. Translating gives CASSLGASNEQFF.

This clonotype has only a few counts. The V call is TRBV6-1, the J call TRBJ2-1; the D gene is possibly TRBD2 (6 bases). This CDR3 region has 15 residues. Looked up from germline, CDR1 is MNHNS and CDR2 is SASEGT. V was pared by 1 base and J by 7 bases, with 14 bases between. The CDR3 spells CASSEEGLGGNEQFF. The CDR3 nucleotides read TGTGCCAGCAGTGAAGAAGGGCTTGGAGGGAATGAGCAGTTCTTC.

Only a few counts were recorded for this clonotype. V and J are TRBV11-1 and TRBJ2-5; tentative D call: TRBD1 (5 bases). This CDR3 has 14 amino acids. Trimming took off 5 bases at V and 2 bases at J, with 12 bases between the two ends. Germline V gene data show CDR1 as SGHAT and CDR2 as FQDESV (reference sequence). The DNA of the CDR3 is TGTGCCAGCAGCAGCCAGGGATTACAAGAGACCCAGTACTTC. It translates to CASSSQGLQETQYF.

This clonotype was seen only a few times. The chain joins TRBV28 to TRBJ1-2; no definite D call. Germline CDR1 MDHEN, CDR2 SYDVKM. Trimming stripped 1 base from V and 3 bases from J, with 9 bases between. The CDR3 covers 14 residues. The CDR3 loop is CASSLSVRYYGYTF. CDR3 nucleotide sequence: TGTGCCAGCAGTTTATCGGTCAGGTACTATGGCTACACCTTC.

The chain employs TRBV6-2 or TRBV6-3 and TRBJ2-2; the match to TRBD2 covers 11 bases. The CDR3 runs to 22 residues. The V and J ends lost 0 bases and 4 bases, in that order; junction bases with no gene match: 19. Per germline, CDR1 MNHEY and CDR2 SVGEGT. In DNA form, the CDR3 reads TGTGCCAGCAGTTACTCGACCCAGACGAGGACCTTCCTAGCGGGGGGCACCGGGGAGCTGTTTTTT. Its translation: CASSYSTQTRTFLAGGTGELFF.

This chain links TRBV7-9 with TRBJ2-5; 7 bases are shared with TRBD1. The germline CDR1 and CDR2 sequences are SEHNR and FQNEAQ (reference sequence). Germline trimming cut 4 bases from V and 5 bases from J; bases unmatched to any gene: 10. The CDR3 covers 15 residues. The CDR3 here is CASSSTNRGGETQYF. The CDR3 DNA reads as TGTGCCAGCAGCTCCACAAACAGGGGCGGGGAGACCCAGTACTTC.